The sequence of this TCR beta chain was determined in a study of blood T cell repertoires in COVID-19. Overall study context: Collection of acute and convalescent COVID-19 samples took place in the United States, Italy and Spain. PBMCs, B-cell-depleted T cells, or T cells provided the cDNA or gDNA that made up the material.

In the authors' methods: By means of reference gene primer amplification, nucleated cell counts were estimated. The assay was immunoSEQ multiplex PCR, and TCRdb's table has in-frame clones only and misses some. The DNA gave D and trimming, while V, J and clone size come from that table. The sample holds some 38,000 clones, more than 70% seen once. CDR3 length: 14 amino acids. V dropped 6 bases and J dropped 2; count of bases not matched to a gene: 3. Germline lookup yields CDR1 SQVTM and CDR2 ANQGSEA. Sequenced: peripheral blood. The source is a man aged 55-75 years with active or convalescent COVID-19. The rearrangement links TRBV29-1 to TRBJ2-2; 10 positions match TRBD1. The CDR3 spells CSVRTGGNTGELFF. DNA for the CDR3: TGCAGCGTCCGGACAGGGGGTAACACCGGGGAGCTGTTTTTT.